This note documents a single T cell receptor beta chain sequence. This likely comes from a read error, as the CDR3 has no conserved phenylalanine or tryptophan at its end. This CDR3 is built from 16 residues. Trimming shortened V by 4 bases and J by 4 bases, and 17 bases separated the two germline ends. Germline CDR1 reads SGHDN; CDR2 reads FVKESK. The iRepertoire nested amplicon-rescue multiplex PCR amplified TCR alpha and beta CDR3s from RNA. TCRdb called the multiplex PCR reads again in MiXCR, with one record for every CDR3 protein. The sample shows some 160,000 distinct CDR3 sequences, about 46% of them seen only once. This record belongs to a study of glioma-infiltrating T cells.

Sequencing was performed on glioma tissue, nonneoplastic brain tissue, or PBMCs (not recorded which). This clonotype originated in a human donor with low-grade glioma or glioblastoma, undergoing nonglioma brain surgery, or in good health (not recorded which). The chain joins TRBV14 to TRBJ2-1; possibly TRBD1 for D (5 bases). The CDR3 here is CASSLKRMTVYNEQFL. DNA of the CDR3: TGTGCCAGCAGCCTCAAAAGAATGACAGTTTACAATGAGCAGTTCTTA.